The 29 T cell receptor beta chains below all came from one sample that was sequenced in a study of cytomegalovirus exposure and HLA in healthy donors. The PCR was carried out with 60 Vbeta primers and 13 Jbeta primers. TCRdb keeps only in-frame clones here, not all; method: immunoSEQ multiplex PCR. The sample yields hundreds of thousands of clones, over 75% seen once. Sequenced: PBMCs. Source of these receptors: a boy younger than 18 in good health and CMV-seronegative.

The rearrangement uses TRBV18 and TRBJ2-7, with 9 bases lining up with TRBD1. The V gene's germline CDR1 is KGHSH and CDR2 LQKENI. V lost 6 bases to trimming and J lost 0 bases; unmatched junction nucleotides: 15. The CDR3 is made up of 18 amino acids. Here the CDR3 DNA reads TGTGCCAGCTCCCCAGTCAGCCCTGGACAGGGGTTCTCCTACGAGCAGTACTTC. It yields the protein CASSPVSPGQGFSYEQYF.

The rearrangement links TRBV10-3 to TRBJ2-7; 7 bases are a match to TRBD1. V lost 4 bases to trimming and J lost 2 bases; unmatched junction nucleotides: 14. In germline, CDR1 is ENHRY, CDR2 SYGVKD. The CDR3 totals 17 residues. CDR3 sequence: CAISVLTGASGAYEQYF. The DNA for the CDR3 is TGTGCCATCAGTGTTCTAACAGGGGCATCTGGGGCCTACGAGCAGTACTTC.

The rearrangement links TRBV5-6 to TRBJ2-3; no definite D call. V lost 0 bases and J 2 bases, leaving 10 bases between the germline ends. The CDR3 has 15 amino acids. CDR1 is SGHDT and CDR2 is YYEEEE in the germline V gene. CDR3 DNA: TGTGCCAGCAGCTTGGTAGAGGTCTTCACAGATACGCAGTATTTT. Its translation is CASSLVEVFTDTQYF. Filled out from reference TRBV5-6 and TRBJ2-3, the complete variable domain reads DAGVTQSPTHLIKTRGQQVTLRCSPKSGHDTVSWYQQALGQGPQFIFQYYEEEERQRGNFPDRFSGHQFPNYSSELNVNALLLGDSALYLCASSLVEVFTDTQYFGPGTRLTVL.

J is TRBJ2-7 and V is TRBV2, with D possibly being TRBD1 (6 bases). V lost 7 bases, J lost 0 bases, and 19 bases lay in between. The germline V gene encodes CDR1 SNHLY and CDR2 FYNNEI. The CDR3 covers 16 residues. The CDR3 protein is CASTVTRTANSYEQYF. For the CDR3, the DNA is TGTGCCAGCACCGTCACGAGGACAGCGAACTCCTACGAGCAGTACTTC.

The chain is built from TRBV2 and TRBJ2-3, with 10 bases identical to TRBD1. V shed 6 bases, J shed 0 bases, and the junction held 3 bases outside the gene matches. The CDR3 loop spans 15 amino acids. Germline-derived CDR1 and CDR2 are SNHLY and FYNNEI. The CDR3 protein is CASRRDRGSTDTQYF. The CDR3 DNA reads TGTGCCAGCAGGCGGGACAGGGGAAGCACAGATACGCAGTATTTT.

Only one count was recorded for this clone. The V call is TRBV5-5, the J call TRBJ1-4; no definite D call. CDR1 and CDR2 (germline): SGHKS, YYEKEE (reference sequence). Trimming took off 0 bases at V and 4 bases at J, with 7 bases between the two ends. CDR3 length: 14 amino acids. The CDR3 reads CASSLGRSNEKLFF. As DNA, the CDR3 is TGTGCCAGCAGCTTGGGGCGGAGTAATGAAAAACTGTTTTTT.

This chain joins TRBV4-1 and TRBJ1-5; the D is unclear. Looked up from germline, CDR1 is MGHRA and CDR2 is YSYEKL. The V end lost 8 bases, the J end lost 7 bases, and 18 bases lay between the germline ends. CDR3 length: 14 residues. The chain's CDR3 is CASAPPGVDQPQHF. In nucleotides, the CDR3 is TGCGCCAGCGCCCCCCCGGGAGTGGACCAGCCCCAGCATTTT.

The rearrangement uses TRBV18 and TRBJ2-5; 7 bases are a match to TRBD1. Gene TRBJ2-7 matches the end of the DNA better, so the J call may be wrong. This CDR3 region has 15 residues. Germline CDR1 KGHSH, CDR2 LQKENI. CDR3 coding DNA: TGTGCCAGCTCACCACCGAGGGACAGCTCCTACGAGCAGTACTTC. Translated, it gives CASSPPRDSSYEQYF.

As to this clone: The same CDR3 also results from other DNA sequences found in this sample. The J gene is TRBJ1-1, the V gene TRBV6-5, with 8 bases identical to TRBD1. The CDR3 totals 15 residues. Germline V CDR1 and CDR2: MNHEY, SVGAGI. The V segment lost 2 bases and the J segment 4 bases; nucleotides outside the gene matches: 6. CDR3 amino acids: CASSYTGGWGTEAFF. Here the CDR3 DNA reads TGTGCCAGCAGTTACACAGGGGGTTGGGGCACTGAAGCTTTCTTT.

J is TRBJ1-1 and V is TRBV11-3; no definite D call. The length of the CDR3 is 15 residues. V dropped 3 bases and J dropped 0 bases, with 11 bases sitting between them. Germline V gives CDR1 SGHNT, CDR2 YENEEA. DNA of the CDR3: TGTGCCAGCAGCTTTCCCCCCTCCCTGAACACTGAAGCTTTCTTT. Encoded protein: CASSFPPSLNTEAFF.

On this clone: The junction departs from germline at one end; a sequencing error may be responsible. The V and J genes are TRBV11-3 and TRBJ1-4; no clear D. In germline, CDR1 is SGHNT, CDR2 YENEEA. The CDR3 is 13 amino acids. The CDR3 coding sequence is TGTGTCAGCAGCTTGTCGTCGGGGGAAAAACTGTTTTTT. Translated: CVSSLSSGEKLFF.

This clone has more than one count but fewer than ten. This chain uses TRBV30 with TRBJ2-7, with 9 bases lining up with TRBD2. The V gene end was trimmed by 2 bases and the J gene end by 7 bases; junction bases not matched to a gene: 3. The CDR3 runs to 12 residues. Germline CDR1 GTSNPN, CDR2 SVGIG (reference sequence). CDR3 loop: CAWSFTSGEQYF. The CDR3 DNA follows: TGTGCCTGGAGTTTCACTAGCGGGGAGCAGTACTTC.

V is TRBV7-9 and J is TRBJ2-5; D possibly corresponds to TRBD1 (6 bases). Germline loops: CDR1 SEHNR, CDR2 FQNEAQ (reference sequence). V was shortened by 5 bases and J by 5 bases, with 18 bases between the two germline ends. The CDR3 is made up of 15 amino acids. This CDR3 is CASSAETGGFETQYF. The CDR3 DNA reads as TGTGCCAGCAGCGCCGAGACAGGAGGTTTTGAGACCCAGTACTTC.

CDR3 coding DNA: TGTGCCAGCAGCTTAGGCCTAGCGGGAGGTTACGAGCAGTACTTC. Residues: CASSLGLAGGYEQYF. The chain uses TRBV7-6 and TRBJ2-5, with 11 bases that match TRBD2. The J call may be mistaken, given a closer DNA end match to TRBJ2-7. Germline V gene lookup returns CDR1 SGHVS and CDR2 FNYEAQ. The CDR3 runs to 15 residues.

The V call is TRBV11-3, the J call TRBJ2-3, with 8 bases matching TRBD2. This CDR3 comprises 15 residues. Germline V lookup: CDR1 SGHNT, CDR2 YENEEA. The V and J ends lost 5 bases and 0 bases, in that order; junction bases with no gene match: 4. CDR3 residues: CASSLGLASTDTQYF. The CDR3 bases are TGTGCCAGCAGCCTCGGACTAGCTAGCACAGATACGCAGTATTTT. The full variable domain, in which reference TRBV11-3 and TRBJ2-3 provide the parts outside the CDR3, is EAGVVQSPRYKIIEKKQPVAFWCNPISGHNTLYWYLQNLGQGPELLIRYENEEAVDDSQLPKDRFSAERLKGVDSTLKIQPAELGDSAVYLCASSLGLASTDTQYFGPGTRLTVL.

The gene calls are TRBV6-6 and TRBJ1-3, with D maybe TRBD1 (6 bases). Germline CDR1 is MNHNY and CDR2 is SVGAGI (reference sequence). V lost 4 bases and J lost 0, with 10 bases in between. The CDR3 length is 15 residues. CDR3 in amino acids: CASSLQGFSGNTIYF. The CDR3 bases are TGTGCCAGCAGTTTACAGGGTTTCTCTGGAAACACCATATATTTT.

DNA for the CDR3: TGTGCCAGCAGCTTGGGAGCCCAGGGGCGCGCCGAAGCTTTCTTT. Residues: CASSLGAQGRAEAFF. V gene TRBV5-4 combines with J gene TRBJ1-1; tentatively, D is TRBD1 (6 bases). This CDR3 spans 15 amino acids. CDR1 is SGHNT, CDR2 YYREEE, per germline (reference sequence). V was trimmed by 0 bases and J by 8 bases, leaving 17 bases between them.

CDR3 nucleotides: TGTGCCAGCAGCCAAGACGACCGGACTTGGGGAGCTTTCTTT. The encoded protein is CASSQDDRTWGAFF. The rearrangement links TRBV4-2 to TRBJ1-1, with D unresolved. Germline CDR1 LGHNA, CDR2 YNFKEQ. Deletions cut 0 bases from V and 10 bases from J, with 15 bases between. The CDR3 runs to 14 residues.

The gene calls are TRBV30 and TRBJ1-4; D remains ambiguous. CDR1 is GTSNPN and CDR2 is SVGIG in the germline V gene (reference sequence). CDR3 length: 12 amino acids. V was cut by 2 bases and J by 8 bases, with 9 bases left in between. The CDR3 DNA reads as TGTGCCTGGAGTCTACACAGAGAAAAACTGTTTTTT. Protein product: CAWSLHREKLFF.

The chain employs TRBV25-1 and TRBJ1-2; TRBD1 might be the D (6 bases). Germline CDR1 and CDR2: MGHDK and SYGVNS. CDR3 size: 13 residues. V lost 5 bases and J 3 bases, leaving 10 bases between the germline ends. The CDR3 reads CASSFGGYYGYTF. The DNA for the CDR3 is TGTGCCAGCAGTTTTGGGGGCTACTATGGCTACACCTTC.

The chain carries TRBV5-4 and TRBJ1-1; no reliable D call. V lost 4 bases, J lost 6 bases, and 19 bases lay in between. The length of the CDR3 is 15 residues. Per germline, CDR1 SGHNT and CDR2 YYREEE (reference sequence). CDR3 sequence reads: CASSPWTSGRPEAFF. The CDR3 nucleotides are TGTGCCAGCAGCCCCTGGACTTCGGGGAGGCCTGAAGCTTTCTTT.

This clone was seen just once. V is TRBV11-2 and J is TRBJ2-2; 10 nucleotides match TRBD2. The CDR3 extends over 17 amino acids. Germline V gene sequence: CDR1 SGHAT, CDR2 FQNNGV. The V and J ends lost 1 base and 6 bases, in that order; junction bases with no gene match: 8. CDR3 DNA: TGTGCCAGCAGCTTAGTAGGTCTAGCGGGAGAAGCCGGGGAGCTGTTTTTT. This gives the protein CASSLVGLAGEAGELFF. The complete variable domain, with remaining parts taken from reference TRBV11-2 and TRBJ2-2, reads EAGVAQSPRYKIIEKRQSVAFWCNPISGHATLYWYQQILGQGPKLLIQFQNNGVVDDSQLPKDRFSAERLKGVDSTLKIQPAKLEDSAVYLCASSLVGLAGEAGELFFGEGSRLTVL.

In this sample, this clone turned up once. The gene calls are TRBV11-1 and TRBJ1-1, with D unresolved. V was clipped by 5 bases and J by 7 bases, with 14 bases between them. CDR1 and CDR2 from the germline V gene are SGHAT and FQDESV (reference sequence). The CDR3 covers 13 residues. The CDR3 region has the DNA TGTGCCAGCAGCCCATCTGAGGCACTTGAAGCTTTCTTT. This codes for CASSPSEALEAFF.

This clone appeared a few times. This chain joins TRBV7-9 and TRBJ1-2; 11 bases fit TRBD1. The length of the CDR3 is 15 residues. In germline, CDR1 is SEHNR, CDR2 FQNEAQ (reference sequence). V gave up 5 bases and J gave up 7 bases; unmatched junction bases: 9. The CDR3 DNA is TGTGCCAGCAGCCTCTACCGGGACAGGGGGTCTGGCTACACCTTC. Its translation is CASSLYRDRGSGYTF.

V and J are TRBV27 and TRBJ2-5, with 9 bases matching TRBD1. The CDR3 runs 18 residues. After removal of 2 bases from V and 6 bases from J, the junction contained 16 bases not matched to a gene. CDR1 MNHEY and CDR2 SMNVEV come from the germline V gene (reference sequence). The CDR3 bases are TGTGCCAGCAGTTTAATAGGGACAGGGCTACCCGCGATGAAGACCCAGTACTTC. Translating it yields CASSLIGTGLPAMKTQYF.

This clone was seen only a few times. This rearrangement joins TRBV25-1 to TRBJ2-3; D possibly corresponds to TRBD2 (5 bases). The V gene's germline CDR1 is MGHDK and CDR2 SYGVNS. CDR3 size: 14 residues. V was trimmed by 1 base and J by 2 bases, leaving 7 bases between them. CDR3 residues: CASSESGNTDTQYF. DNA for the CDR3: TGTGCCAGCAGTGAATCGGGGAACACAGATACGCAGTATTTT.

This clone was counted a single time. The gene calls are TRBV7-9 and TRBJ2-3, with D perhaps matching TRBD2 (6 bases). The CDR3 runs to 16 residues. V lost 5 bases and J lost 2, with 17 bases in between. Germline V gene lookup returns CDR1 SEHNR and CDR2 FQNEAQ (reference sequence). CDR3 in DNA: TGTGCCAGCAGCCCTGTACTAGCCTTTAACACAGATACGCAGTATTTT. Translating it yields CASSPVLAFNTDTQYF.

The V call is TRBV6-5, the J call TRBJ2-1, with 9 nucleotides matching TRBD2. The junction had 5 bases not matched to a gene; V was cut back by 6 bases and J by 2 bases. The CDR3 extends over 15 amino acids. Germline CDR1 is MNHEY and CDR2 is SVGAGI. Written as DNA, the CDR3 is TGTGCCAGCAGGTCCAGCGGGGGGACCTACAATGAGCAGTTCTTC. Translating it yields CASRSSGGTYNEQFF.

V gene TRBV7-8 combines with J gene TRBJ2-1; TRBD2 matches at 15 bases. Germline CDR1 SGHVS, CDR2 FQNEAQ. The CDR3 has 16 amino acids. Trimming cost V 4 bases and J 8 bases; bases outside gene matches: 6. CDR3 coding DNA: TGTGCCAGCAGCTCTCGGACTAGCGGGGGGGCATATGAGCAGTTCTTC. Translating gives CASSSRTSGGAYEQFF.